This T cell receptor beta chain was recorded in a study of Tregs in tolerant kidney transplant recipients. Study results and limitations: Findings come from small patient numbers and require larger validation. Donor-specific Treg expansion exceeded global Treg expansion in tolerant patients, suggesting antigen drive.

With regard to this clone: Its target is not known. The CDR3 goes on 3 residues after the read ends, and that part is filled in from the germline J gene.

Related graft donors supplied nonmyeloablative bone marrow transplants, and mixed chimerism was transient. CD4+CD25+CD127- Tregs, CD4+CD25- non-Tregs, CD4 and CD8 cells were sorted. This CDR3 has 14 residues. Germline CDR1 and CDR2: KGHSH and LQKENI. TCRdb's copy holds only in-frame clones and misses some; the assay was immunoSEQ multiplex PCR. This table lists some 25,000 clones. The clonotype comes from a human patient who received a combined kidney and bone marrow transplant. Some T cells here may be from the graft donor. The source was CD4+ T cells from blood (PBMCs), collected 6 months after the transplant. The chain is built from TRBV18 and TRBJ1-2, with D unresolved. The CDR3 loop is CASSPSGPMDSYTF. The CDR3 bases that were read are TGTGCCAGCTCACCATCAGGTCCTATGGATAGC.